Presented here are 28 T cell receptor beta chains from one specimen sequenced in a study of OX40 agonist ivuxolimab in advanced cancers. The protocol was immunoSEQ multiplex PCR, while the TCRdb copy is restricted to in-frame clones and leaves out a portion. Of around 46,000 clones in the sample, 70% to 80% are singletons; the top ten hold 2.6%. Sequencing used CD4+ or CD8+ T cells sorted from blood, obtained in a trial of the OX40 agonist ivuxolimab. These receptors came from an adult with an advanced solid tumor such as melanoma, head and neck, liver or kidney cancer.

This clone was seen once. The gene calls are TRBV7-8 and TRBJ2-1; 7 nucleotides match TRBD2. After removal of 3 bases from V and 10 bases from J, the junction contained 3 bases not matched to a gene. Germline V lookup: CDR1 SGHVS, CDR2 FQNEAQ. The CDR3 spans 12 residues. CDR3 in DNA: TGTGCCAGCAGCTTGGTACTAGCGGAGCAGTTCTTC. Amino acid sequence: CASSLVLAEQFF.

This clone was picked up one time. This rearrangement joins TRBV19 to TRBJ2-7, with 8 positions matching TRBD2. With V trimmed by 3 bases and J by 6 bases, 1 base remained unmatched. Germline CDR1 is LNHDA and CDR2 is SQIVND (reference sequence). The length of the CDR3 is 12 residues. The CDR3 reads CASSIGTSEQYF. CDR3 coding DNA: TGTGCCAGTAGTATCGGGACTAGCGAGCAGTACTTC.

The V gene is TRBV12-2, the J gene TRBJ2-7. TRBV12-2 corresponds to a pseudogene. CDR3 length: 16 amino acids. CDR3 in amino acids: CASRLRGSGTPYEQYF. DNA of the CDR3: TGTGCAAGTCGCTTAAGGGGTAGTGGGACCCCCTACGAGCAGTACTTC.

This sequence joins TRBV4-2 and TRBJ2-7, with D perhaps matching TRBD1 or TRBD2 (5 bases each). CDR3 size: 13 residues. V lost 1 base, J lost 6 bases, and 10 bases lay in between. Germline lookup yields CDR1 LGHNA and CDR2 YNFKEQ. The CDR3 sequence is CASSQGDLPEQYF. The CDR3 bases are TGTGCCAGCAGCCAAGGGGACCTACCCGAGCAGTACTTC.

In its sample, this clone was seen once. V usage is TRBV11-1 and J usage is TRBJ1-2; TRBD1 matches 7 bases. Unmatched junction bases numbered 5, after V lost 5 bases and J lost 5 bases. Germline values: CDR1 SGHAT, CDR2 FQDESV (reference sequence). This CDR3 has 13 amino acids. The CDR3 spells CASSPTGNYGYTF. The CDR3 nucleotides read TGTGCCAGCAGCCCGACAGGGAATTATGGCTACACCTTC.

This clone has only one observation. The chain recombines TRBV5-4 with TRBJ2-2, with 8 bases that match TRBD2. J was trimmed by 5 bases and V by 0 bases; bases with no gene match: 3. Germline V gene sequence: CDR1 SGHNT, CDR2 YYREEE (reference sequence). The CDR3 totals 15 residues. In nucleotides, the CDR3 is TGTGCCAGCAGCTTGGATATAGCGGGGACCGGGGAGCTGTTTTTT. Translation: CASSLDIAGTGELFF.

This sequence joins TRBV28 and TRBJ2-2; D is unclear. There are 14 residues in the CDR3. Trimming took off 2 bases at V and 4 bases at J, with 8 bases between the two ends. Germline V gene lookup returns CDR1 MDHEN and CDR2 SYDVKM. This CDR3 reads CASSLVVATGELFF. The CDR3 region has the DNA TGTGCCAGCAGTTTAGTAGTGGCCACCGGGGAGCTGTTTTTT.

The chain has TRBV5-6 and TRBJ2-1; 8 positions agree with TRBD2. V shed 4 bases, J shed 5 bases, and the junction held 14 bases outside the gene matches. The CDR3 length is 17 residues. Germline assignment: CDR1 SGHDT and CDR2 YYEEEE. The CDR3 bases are TGTGCCAGCAGCCCACGAACGGGAGGGAGGGCCAACAATGAGCAGTTCTTC. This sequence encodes CASSPRTGGRANNEQFF.

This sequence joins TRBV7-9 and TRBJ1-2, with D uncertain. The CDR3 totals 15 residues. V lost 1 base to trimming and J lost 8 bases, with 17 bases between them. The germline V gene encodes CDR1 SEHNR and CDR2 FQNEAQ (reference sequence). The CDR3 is CASSLEGSAIGGYTF. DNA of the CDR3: TGTGCCAGCAGCTTAGAGGGAAGCGCAATTGGGGGCTACACCTTC.

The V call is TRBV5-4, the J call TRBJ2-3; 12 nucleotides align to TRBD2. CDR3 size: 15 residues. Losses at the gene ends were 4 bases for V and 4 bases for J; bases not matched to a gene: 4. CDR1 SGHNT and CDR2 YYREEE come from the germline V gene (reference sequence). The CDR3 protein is CASSRTSGKADTQYF. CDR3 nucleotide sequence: TGTGCCAGCAGCCGGACTAGCGGGAAAGCAGATACGCAGTATTTT.

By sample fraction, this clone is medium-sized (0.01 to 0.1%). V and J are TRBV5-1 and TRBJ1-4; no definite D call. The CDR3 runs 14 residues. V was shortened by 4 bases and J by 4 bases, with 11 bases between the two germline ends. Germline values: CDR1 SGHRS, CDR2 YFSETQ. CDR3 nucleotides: TGCGCCAGCAGCCCCCGACCGGTTAATGAAAAACTGTTTTTT. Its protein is CASSPRPVNEKLFF.

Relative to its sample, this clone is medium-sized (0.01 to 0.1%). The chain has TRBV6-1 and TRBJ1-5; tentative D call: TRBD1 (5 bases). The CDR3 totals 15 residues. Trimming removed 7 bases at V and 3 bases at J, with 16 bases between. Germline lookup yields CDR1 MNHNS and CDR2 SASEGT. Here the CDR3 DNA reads TGTGCCAGCAAAGGGGCGGGGATTTTCAATCAGCCCCAGCATTTT. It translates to CASKGAGIFNQPQHF.

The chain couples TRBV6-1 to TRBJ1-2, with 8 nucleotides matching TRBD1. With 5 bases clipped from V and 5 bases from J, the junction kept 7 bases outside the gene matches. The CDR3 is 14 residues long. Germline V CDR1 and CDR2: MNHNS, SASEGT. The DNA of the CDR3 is TGTGCCAGCAGTTCGCCGGGACAGGTTTATGGCTACACCTTC. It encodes CASSSPGQVYGYTF.

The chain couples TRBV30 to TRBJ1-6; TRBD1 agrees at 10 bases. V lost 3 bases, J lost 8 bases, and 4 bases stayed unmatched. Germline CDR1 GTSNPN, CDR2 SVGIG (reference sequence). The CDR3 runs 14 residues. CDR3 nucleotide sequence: TGTGCCTGGAGGGCCGGGACAGGGGATTCACCCCTCCACTTT. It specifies CAWRAGTGDSPLHF.

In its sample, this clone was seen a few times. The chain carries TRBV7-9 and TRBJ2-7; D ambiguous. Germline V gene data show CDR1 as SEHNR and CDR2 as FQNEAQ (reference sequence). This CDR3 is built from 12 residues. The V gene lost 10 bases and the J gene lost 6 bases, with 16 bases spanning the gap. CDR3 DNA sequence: TGTGCCATCGGAGAGGCGTCGTTCGAGCAGTACTTC. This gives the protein CAIGEASFEQYF.

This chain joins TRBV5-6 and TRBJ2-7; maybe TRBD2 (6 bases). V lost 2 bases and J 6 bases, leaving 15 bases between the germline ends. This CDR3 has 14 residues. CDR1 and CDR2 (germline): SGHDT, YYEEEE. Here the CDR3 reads CASSFPSGRVEQYF. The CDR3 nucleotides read TGTGCCAGCAGCTTCCCGAGCGGGCGGGTCGAGCAGTACTTC.

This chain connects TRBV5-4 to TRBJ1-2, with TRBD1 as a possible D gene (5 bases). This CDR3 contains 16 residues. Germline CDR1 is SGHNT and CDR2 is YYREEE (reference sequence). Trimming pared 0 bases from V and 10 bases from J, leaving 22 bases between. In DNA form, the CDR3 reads TGTGCCAGCAGCTTGGAGCCGGGACCGGCAGCCCCAACCTACACCTTC. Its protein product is CASSLEPGPAAPTYTF.

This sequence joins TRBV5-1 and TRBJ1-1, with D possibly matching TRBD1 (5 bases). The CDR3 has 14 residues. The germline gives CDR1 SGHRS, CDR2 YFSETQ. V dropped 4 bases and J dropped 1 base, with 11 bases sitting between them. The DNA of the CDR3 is TGCGCCAGCAGCCCTCAGGGCCCGAACACTGAAGCTTTCTTT. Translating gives CASSPQGPNTEAFF.

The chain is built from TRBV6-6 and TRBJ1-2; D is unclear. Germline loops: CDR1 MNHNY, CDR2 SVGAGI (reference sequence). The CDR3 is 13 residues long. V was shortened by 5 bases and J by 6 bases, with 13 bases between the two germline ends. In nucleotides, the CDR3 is TGTGCCAGCAGTCCACGGAACCTTAATGGCTACACCTTC. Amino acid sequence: CASSPRNLNGYTF.

The CDR3 is CASSSTRGEQFF. CDR3 DNA sequence: TGTGCCAGCAGCTCCACACGCGGTGAGCAGTTCTTC. This sequence joins TRBV11-3 and TRBJ2-1; D is unresolved. CDR1 SGHNT and CDR2 YENEEA come from the germline V gene. V lost 4 bases and J lost 9, with 10 bases in between. This CDR3 spans 12 amino acids.

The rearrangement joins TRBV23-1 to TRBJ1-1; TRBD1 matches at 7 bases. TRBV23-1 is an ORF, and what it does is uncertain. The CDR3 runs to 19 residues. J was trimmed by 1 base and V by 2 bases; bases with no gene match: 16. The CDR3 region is CASSQNPTFWRGRNTEAFF. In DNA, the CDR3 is TGCGCCAGCAGTCAAAACCCCACCTTCTGGAGGGGGCGGAACACTGAAGCTTTCTTT.

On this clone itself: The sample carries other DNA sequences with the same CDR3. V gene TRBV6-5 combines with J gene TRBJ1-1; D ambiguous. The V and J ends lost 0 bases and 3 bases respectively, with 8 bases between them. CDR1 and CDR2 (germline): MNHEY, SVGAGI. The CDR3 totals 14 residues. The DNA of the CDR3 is TGTGCCAGCAGTTACTCGAGTGGGGACACTGAAGCTTTCTTT. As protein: CASSYSSGDTEAFF.

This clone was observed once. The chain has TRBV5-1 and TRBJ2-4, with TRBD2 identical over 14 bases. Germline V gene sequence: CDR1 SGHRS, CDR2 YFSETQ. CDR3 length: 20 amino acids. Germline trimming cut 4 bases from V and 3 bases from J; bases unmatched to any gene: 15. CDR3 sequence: CASSPGAGTSGSGVKNIQYF. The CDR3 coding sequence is TGCGCCAGCAGCCCGGGGGCCGGGACTAGCGGGAGCGGAGTCAAAAACATTCAGTACTTC.

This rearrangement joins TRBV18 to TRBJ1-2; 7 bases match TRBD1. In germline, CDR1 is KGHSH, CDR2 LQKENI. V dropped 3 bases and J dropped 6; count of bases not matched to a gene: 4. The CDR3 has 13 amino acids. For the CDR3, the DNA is TGTGCCAGCTCACCTGACAGGGATCATGGCTACACCTTC. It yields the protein CASSPDRDHGYTF.

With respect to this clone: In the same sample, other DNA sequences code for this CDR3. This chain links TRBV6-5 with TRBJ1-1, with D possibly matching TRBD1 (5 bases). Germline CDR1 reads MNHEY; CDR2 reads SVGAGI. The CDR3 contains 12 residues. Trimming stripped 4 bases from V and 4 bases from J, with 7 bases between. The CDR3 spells CASSFGGTEAFF. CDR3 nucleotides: TGTGCCAGCAGTTTTGGGGGCACTGAAGCTTTCTTT.

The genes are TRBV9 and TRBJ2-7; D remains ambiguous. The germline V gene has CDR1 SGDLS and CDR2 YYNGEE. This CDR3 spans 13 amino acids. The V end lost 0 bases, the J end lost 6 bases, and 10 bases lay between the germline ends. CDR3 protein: CASSVAPLSEQYF. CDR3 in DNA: TGTGCCAGCAGCGTAGCTCCGTTATCCGAGCAGTACTTC.

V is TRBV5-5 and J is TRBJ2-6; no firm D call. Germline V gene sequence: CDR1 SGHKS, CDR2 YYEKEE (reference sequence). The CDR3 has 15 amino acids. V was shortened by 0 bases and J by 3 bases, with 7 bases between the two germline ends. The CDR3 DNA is TGTGCCAGCAGCTTGGGAAGGGATGGGGCCAACGTCCTGACTTTC. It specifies CASSLGRDGANVLTF.

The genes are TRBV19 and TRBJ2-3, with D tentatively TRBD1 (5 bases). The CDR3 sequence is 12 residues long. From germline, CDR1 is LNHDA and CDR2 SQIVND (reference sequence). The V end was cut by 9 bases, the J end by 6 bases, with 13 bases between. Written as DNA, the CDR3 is TGTGCCAGCGGACACTCATCGGATACGCAGTATTTT. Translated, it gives CASGHSSDTQYF.